This T cell receptor (beta chain) derives from a study of glioma-infiltrating T cells after dendritic cell vaccination. This clone occurred once. Indicated time point: after dendritic cell vaccination, including at tumor progression/relapse. TCRB CDR3 was amplified from 2 ug genomic DNA or less. Only in-frame clones appear in the TCRdb table, and some are missing; sequencing was by immunoSEQ multiplex PCR. Found here are approximately 92,000 clones, 65% to 85% of them singletons; the top ten hold 5.4%. The sequence was obtained from a human donor with glioblastoma. The material was blood, obtained after dendritic cell vaccination.

CDR3 sequence: CASSASKNTQYF. CDR3 bases: TGTGCCAGCAGCGCCTCTAAAAATACGCAGTATTTT. The gene calls are TRBV9 and TRBJ2-3; D remains unclear. This CDR3 comprises 12 residues. From germline, CDR1 is SGDLS and CDR2 YYNGEE. The V and J ends lost 3 bases and 7 bases respectively, with 9 bases between them.